These 21 T cell receptor beta chains share one sample of origin, sequenced in a study of blood T cells in healthy people across ages (dated by TCRdb to between 2014 and 2017). The library was prepared using 5' RACE. TCRdb records Illumina HiSeq 2500 as the sequencer. A second PCR of roughly 7 to 12 cycles was performed with a sample-barcoded 5' primer and a J-beta primer mix. TCRdb reprocessing: public reads trimmed at Q25 with fastp, clones called with MiXCR, in-frame beta chains kept. Here each entry gathers all rows of one CDR3 protein and keeps the most common genes and DNA. This sample holds more than 650,000 distinct CDR3 sequences; 20% to 25% were observed only once. The top ten hold around a fifth of the sample. The sample consisted of blood. The receptors come from a man aged 70-80 years in good health.

A few counts support this clonotype. The rearrangement links TRBV6-6 to TRBJ2-3; 9 bases are a match to TRBD2. Germline lookup yields CDR1 MNHNY and CDR2 SVGAGI (reference sequence). J was trimmed by 0 bases and V by 0 bases; bases with no gene match: 1. This CDR3 contains 16 residues. CDR3 bases: TGTGCCAGCAGTTACTCTAGCGGGAGAAGCACAGATACGCAGTATTTT. Translating gives CASSYSSGRSTDTQYF.

The chain employs TRBV5-1 and TRBJ2-2; 7 nucleotides align to TRBD2. Looked up from germline, CDR1 is SGHRS and CDR2 is YFSETQ. CDR3 size: 15 residues. V gave up 4 bases and J gave up 3 bases; unmatched junction bases: 6. As DNA, the CDR3 is TGCGCCAGCAGCCCACTAGCGTCCGACACCGGGGAGCTGTTTTTT. This gives the protein CASSPLASDTGELFF.

CDR3 region: CASSPLARGGGYTF. The CDR3 DNA sequence: TGTGCCAGCAGCCCCCTCGCCAGGGGAGGCGGCTACACCTTC. The chain couples TRBV14 to TRBJ1-2, with D possibly being TRBD1 (6 bases). V lost 4 bases and J 8 bases, leaving 17 bases between the germline ends. The V gene's germline CDR1 is SGHDN and CDR2 FVKESK. The CDR3 runs 14 residues.

This chain joins TRBV10-1 and TRBJ2-1; no clear D. The J call may be mistaken, given a closer DNA end match to TRBJ2-7. CDR3 size: 11 residues. Per germline, CDR1 WNHNN and CDR2 SYGVQD (reference sequence). The CDR3 sequence: CAKSVSYEQYF. The DNA for the CDR3 is TGCGCCAAATCGGTCTCCTACGAGCAGTACTTC.

This clonotype has a handful of counts. The CDR3: CASSQFGGGYNEQFF. The CDR3 DNA follows: TGTGCCAGCAGCCAATTCGGGGGCGGATACAATGAGCAGTTCTTC. The rearrangement joins TRBV14 to TRBJ2-1; either TRBD1 or TRBD2 may supply D (6 bases each). This CDR3 region has 15 residues. CDR1 is SGHDN and CDR2 is FVKESK in the germline V gene. Trimming took off 2 bases at V and 4 bases at J, with 12 bases between the two ends.

This clonotype was detected only a few times. The gene calls are TRBV29-1 and TRBJ1-5, with D maybe TRBD1 (6 bases). There are 13 residues in the CDR3. V lost 5 bases to trimming and J lost 3 bases, with 11 bases between them. In germline, CDR1 is SQVTM, CDR2 ANQGSEA. DNA for the CDR3: TGCAGCGTTAAGGACAGATTCAATCAGCCCCAGCATTTT. Protein: CSVKDRFNQPQHF.

This clonotype was found a few times. The chain couples TRBV7-9 to TRBJ2-1; 13 bases align to TRBD2. V was pared by 4 bases and J by 9 bases, with 9 bases of the junction left unmatched. CDR3 length: 16 residues. Germline V gene lookup returns CDR1 SEHNR and CDR2 FQNEAQ (reference sequence). CDR3 DNA: TGTGCCAGCAGCTCCTTAGGACTAGCGGGAGCGAGTGAGCAGTTCTTC. Translation gives CASSSLGLAGASEQFF. The full variable domain, its missing parts supplied by reference TRBV7-9 and TRBJ2-1, is DTGVSQNPRHKITKRGQNVTFRCDPISEHNRLYWYRQTLGQGPEFLTYFQNEAQLEKSRLLSDRFSAERPKGSFSTLEIQRTEQGDSAMYLCASSSLGLAGASEQFFGPGTRLTVL.

The gene calls are TRBV6-2 or TRBV6-3 and TRBJ2-3; possible D gene TRBD1, 6 bases. The CDR3 runs 16 residues. The V end lost 0 bases, the J end lost 6 bases, and 16 bases lay between the germline ends. Germline values: CDR1 MNHEY, CDR2 SVGEGT. CDR3 in amino acids: CASSYSQGIYTDTQYF. CDR3 in DNA: TGTGCCAGCAGTTACTCCCAGGGGATCTATACCGATACGCAGTATTTT.

The chain employs TRBV18 and TRBJ2-3; 10 bases are shared with TRBD1. After removal of 6 bases from V and 3 bases from J, the junction contained 6 bases not matched to a gene. Germline loops: CDR1 KGHSH, CDR2 LQKENI. The CDR3 covers 15 residues. The CDR3 sequence is CASSPGTGVTDTQYF. In nucleotides, the CDR3 is TGTGCCAGCTCTCCCGGGACAGGGGTGACAGATACGCAGTATTTT.

This clonotype came up a few times. Given the absence of the conserved phenylalanine or tryptophan at the CDR3 end, a read error is likely. The rearrangement uses TRBV24-1 and TRBJ2-5, with TRBD1 as a possible D gene (6 bases). V lost 3 bases, J lost 2 bases, and 15 bases lay in between. CDR1 is KGHDR and CDR2 is SFDVKD in the germline V gene. There are 16 residues in the CDR3. Written as DNA, the CDR3 is TGTGCCACCAGTGATGCACAGGGCGCGAATCAAGAGACCCAGTACTCC. This codes for CATSDAQGANQETQYS.

This clonotype was picked up a small number of times. The chain employs TRBV19 and TRBJ1-3; no clear D gene. V gave up 7 bases and J gave up 7 bases, with 14 bases separating them. The CDR3 length is 13 residues. Germline assignment: CDR1 LNHDA and CDR2 SQIVND (reference sequence). DNA of the CDR3: TGTGCCAGTAAAGTGGGAGAGGGTAACACCATATATTTT. This translates into CASKVGEGNTIYF.

This clonotype was detected only a few times. The chain employs TRBV12-3 or TRBV12-4 and TRBJ1-4; tentative D call: TRBD1 (6 bases). With 8 bases removed from V and 8 bases from J, the gap between germline ends came to 18 bases. The CDR3 length is 14 residues. The CDR3 DNA follows: TGTGCCAGCGGCCTCGAGAGGGGGGCGGAAAAACTGTTTTTT. Translating it yields CASGLERGAEKLFF.

This clonotype was observed a handful of times. The chain combines TRBV20-1 with TRBJ1-1; 8 bases agree with TRBD1. Trimming cost V 3 bases and J 1 base; bases outside gene matches: 1. The length of the CDR3 is 13 residues. Germline V gene lookup returns CDR1 DFQATT and CDR2 SNEGSKA (reference sequence). CDR3 amino acids: CSASQGANTEAFF. Here the CDR3 DNA reads TGCAGTGCTAGTCAGGGGGCGAACACTGAAGCTTTCTTT.

This clonotype has a handful of counts. The genes are TRBV29-1 and TRBJ2-1; D remains ambiguous. CDR3 length: 13 residues. The V end was cut by 4 bases, the J end by 3 bases, with 10 bases between. CDR1 is SQVTM, CDR2 ANQGSEA, per germline. DNA of the CDR3: TGCAGCGTTGTACCACCCAGCTACAATGAGCAGTTCTTC. Protein sequence: CSVVPPSYNEQFF.

The chain carries TRBV7-2 and TRBJ2-1; TRBD2 aligns across 7 bases. J lost 2 bases, V lost 4 bases, and 5 bases had no gene match. This CDR3 has 15 residues. Per germline, CDR1 SGHTA and CDR2 FQGNSA. The CDR3 nucleotides are TGTGCCAGCAGCTCTCGGGGGGACCCCTACAATGAGCAGTTCTTC. Protein product: CASSSRGDPYNEQFF. The full variable domain, in which reference TRBV7-2 and TRBJ2-1 provide the parts outside the CDR3, is GAGVSQSPSNKVTEKGKDVELRCDPISGHTALYWYRQSLGQGLEFLIYFQGNSAPDKSGLPSDRFSAERTGGSVSTLTIQRTQQEDSAVYLCASSSRGDPYNEQFFGPGTRLTVL.

The chain uses TRBV4-3 and TRBJ1-4; the D gene is possibly TRBD1 (5 bases). The CDR3 is 13 residues long. Germline loops: CDR1 LGHNA, CDR2 YSLEER. Trimming removed 2 bases at V and 7 bases at J, with 8 bases between. The CDR3 protein is CASSQKGTEKLFF. CDR3 in DNA: TGCGCCAGCAGCCAAAAAGGGACTGAAAAACTGTTTTTT.

V gene TRBV12-3 or TRBV12-4 combines with J gene TRBJ1-3, with D unclear. The CDR3 covers 13 residues. V lost 3 bases and J lost 5, with 8 bases in between. CDR3 in amino acids: CASSFGIRNTIYF. DNA of the CDR3: TGTGCCAGCAGTTTTGGGATTCGAAACACCATATATTTT.

This clonotype has a handful of counts. The chain combines TRBV10-2 with TRBJ2-5, with 11 bases that match TRBD1. This CDR3 is 14 amino acids long. Germline loops: CDR1 WSHSY, CDR2 SAAADI. J was trimmed by 13 bases and V by 6 bases; bases with no gene match: 13. The CDR3 DNA reads TGCGCCAGCAGATACGGGACAGGGGGTGGCGAGCGGTACTTC. The encoded protein is CASRYGTGGGERYF.

This chain uses TRBV15 with TRBJ2-5; 10 positions match TRBD2. The V gene's germline CDR1 is LNHNV and CDR2 YYDKDF (reference sequence). There are 15 residues in the CDR3. The V and J ends lost 3 bases and 4 bases, in that order; junction bases with no gene match: 5. The CDR3 DNA reads TGTGCCACCAGCAGTCAGCGGGGGGGACGAGAGACCCAGTACTTC. It translates to CATSSQRGGRETQYF.

The chain links TRBV19 to TRBJ1-1; D unclear. Germline-derived CDR1 and CDR2 are LNHDA and SQIVND (reference sequence). Trimming took 2 bases from V and 2 from J, leaving 15 bases between them. The CDR3 has 16 amino acids. CDR3 region: CASSISVLGTNTEAFF. CDR3 nucleotides: TGTGCCAGTAGTATAAGTGTGCTCGGCACCAACACTGAAGCTTTCTTT.

This chain links TRBV2 with TRBJ2-3, with TRBD2 as a possible D gene (6 bases). Germline-derived CDR1 and CDR2 are SNHLY and FYNNEI. This CDR3 spans 15 amino acids. V gave up 6 bases and J gave up 2 bases, with 15 bases separating them. The CDR3 DNA is TGTGCCAGCAGCGCGGACTATTACCCCACAGATACGCAGTATTTT. Amino acids: CASSADYYPTDTQYF.